One T cell receptor (beta chain) is described in this entry. MiXCR, run by TCRdb on the reads, gives a single entry per CDR3 protein. The sample contains 350,000 to 550,000 distinct CDR3 sequences, approximately 30% of which appear only once. This sample is part of a study of T cell repertoires in cytomegalovirus infection. The germline CDR1 and CDR2 sequences are MNHNS and SASEGT. This CDR3 contains 16 residues. J was trimmed by 6 bases and V by 2 bases; bases with no gene match: 9. The chain couples TRBV6-1 to TRBJ2-1; TRBD2 matches 8 bases. Sequencing used PBMCs. This sequence originates from a human donor in good health (CMV status not recorded). Some clones in this sample may be carry-over from other donors' samples. This chain's CDR3 is CASSEIRLARGNEQFF. The CDR3 region has the DNA TGTGCCAGCAGTGAAATCCGACTAGCGAGGGGCAATGAGCAGTTCTTC.